This TCR beta chain was profiled in a study of blood T cell repertoires in COVID-19. About the research overall: T cells, B-cell-depleted T cells, or PBMCs supplied cDNA or gDNA.

Original data processing: Reference gene primer amplification gave nucleated cell count estimates. Produced via immunoSEQ multiplex PCR; TCRdb's table is partial and in-frame only. That table furnishes V, J and clone size, whereas the DNA furnished D and trimming. The sample consists of approximately 240,000 clones, under 85% of them appearing once. Germline-derived CDR1 and CDR2 are SGDLS and YYNGEE. The CDR3 has 15 residues. V shed 0 bases, J shed 3 bases, and the junction held 4 bases outside the gene matches. Specimen: peripheral blood. This sequence joins TRBV9 and TRBJ2-3; 7 bases map to TRBD2. The TCR was taken from a middle-aged woman with active or convalescent COVID-19. Written as DNA, the CDR3 is TGTGCCAGCAGCGTAGAGGCTAGCGGTACAGATACGCAGTATTTT. Protein: CASSVEASGTDTQYF.